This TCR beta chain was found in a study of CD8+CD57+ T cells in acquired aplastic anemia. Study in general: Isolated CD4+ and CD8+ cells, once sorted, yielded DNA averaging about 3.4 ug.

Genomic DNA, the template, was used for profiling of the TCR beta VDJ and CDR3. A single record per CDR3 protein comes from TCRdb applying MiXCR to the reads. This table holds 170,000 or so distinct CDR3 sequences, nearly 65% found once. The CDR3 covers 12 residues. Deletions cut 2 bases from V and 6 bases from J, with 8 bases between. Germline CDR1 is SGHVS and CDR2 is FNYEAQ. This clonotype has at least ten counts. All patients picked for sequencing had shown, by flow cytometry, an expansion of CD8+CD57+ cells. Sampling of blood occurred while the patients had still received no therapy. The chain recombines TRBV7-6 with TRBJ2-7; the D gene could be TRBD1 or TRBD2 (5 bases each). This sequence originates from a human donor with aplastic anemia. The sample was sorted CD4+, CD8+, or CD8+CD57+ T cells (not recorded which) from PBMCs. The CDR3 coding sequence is TGTGCCAGCAGCTTATCTGGGGGCGAGCAGTACTTC. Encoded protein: CASSLSGGEQYF.